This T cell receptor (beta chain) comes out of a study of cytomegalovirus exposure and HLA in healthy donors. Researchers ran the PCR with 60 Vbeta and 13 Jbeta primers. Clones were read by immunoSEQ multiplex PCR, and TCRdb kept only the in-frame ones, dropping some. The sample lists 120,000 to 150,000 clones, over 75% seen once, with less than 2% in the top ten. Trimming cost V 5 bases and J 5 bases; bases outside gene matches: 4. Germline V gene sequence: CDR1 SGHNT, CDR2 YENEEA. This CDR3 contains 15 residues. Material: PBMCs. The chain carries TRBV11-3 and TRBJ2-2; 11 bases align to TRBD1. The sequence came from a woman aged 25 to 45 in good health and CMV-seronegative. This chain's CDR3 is CASSQGTGGTGELFF. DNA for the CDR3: TGTGCCAGCAGCCAGGGGACAGGGGGTACCGGGGAGCTGTTTTTT.